This paragraph covers one TCR beta chain sequence. Antigen specificity is unknown. The source of the sample is a study of cytomegalovirus exposure and HLA in healthy donors. Findings and caveats of the study: The number of N-insertions in an Asian-associated ancestry cluster was reportedly below the approximately 700-donor mean in a later analysis. With later analysis, a missense DCLRE1C variant became linked to TCR beta V- and J-gene trimming.

The PCR ran on 60 Vbeta and 13 Jbeta primers. In the original processing: Later analysis identified approximately 80 million unique TCR beta chains, about 11 million shared. Measured with immunoSEQ multiplex PCR; TCRdb has only the in-frame clones, and not every one. That table gives V, J and clone size, and the DNA gave D and trimming. The sample has over 100,000 clones, approximately 77% seen once; the top ten hold over 1.3%. The germline V gene encodes CDR1 KGHSH and CDR2 LQKENI. V dropped 3 bases and J dropped 1 base, with 12 bases sitting between them. There are 15 residues in the CDR3. This TCR was recovered from a woman aged 40 to 55 in good health and CMV-seronegative. Sequencing used PBMCs. The chain couples TRBV18 to TRBJ1-1; D is unclear. The CDR3 coding sequence is TGTGCCAGCTCACCTGGGAGGGCCACGAACACTGAAGCTTTCTTT. This gives the protein CASSPGRATNTEAFF.